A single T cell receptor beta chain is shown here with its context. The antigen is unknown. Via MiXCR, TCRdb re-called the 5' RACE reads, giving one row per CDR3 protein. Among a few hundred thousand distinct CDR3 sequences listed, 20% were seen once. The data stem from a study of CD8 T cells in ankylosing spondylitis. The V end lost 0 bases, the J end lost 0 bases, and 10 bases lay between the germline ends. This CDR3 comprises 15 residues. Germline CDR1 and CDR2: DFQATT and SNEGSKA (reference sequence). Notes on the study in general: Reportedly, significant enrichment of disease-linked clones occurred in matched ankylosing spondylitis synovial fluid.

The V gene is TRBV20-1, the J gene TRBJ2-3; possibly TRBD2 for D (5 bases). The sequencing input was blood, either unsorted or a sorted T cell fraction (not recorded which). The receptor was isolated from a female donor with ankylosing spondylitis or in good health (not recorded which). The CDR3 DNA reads TGCAGTGCTAGAGAATTTAAGCGGAGCACAGATACGCAGTATTTT. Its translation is CSAREFKRSTDTQYF.